This T cell receptor (beta chain) was observed in a study of early T cells in non-severe SARS-CoV-2 infection. Researchers tagged individual cDNA molecules with unique molecular identifiers. TCRdb used MiXCR to reprocess the 5' RACE reads, holding one entry per CDR3 protein. Altogether 25,000 to 30,000 distinct CDR3 sequences are present, about 6% being singletons, with the ten largest covering 34%. The CDR3 sequence is 14 residues long. V lost 4 bases, J lost 3 bases, and 13 bases lay in between. The germline V gene has CDR1 SGHRS and CDR2 YFSETQ. Many counts were recorded for this clonotype. The receptor was derived from an adult who was a healthcare worker with PCR-confirmed SARS-CoV-2 infection or an uninfected control (not recorded which). The sample was whole blood, taken at baseline. The chain employs TRBV5-1 and TRBJ1-2, with D perhaps TRBD1 (6 bases). CDR3 protein: CASSPGVEYYGYTF. In DNA form, the CDR3 reads TGCGCCAGCAGCCCAGGGGTTGAATACTATGGCTACACCTTC. Looking up the rest from reference TRBV5-1 and TRBJ1-2 gives the full variable domain: KAGVTQTPRYLIKTRGQQVTLSCSPISGHRSVSWYQQTPGQGLQFLFEYFSETQRNKGNFPGRFSGRQFSNSRSEMNVSTLELGDSALYLCASSPGVEYYGYTFGSGTRLTVV.